The 5 T cell receptor beta chains below were found in one sample sequenced in a study of T cell responses to AZD1222 COVID-19 vaccine. Some clones are missing from TCRdb's copy, which holds only in-frame ones; the method was immunoSEQ multiplex PCR. In the table there are about 110,000 clones, about 92% of which are singletons. Sample: peripheral blood, taken on day 0 of AZD1222 vaccination. The receptors shown here come from an adult in good health.

The V call is TRBV5-1, the J call TRBJ1-2; TRBD1 is a possible D gene (5 bases). The CDR3 length is 13 residues. V lost 4 bases and J 2 bases, leaving 9 bases between the germline ends. The V gene's germline CDR1 is SGHRS and CDR2 YFSETQ. The CDR3 protein is CASSLTENYGYTF. The DNA of the CDR3 is TGCGCCAGCAGCCTGACAGAGAACTATGGCTACACCTTC.

Comment on this clone: A junction end diverges from the germline sequence, so it may reflect a read error. This chain links TRBV28 with TRBJ1-2, with a possible D match to TRBD1 (6 bases). This CDR3 is 12 amino acids long. CDR1 and CDR2 from the germline V gene are MDHEN and SYDVKM. The CDR3 sequence is CASRQTSGDTHF. The CDR3 nucleotides read TGTGCCAGCAGGCAAACCTCCGGGGACACCCACTTC.

The chain employs TRBV11-3 and TRBJ2-7; D perhaps matches TRBD2 (5 bases). CDR3 length: 15 residues. V dropped 5 bases and J dropped 4 bases, with 18 bases sitting between them. The germline V gene encodes CDR1 SGHNT and CDR2 YENEEA. In DNA form, the CDR3 reads TGTGCCAGCAGCAACGAGGGCTTACCCACGTACGAGCAGTACTTC. The encoded protein is CASSNEGLPTYEQYF.

The rearrangement links TRBV5-1 to TRBJ2-7; 7 positions match TRBD2. J gave up 4 bases and V 4 bases, and 5 bases lay outside the gene matches. This CDR3 spans 13 amino acids. Germline V gene sequence: CDR1 SGHRS, CDR2 YFSETQ. Here the CDR3 reads CASSPSGSYEQYF. The CDR3 nucleotides read TGCGCCAGCAGCCCTAGCGGATCTTACGAGCAGTACTTC.

The chain is built from TRBV7-9 and TRBJ2-3; 7 bases fit TRBD1. The CDR3 loop spans 12 amino acids. Germline lookup yields CDR1 SEHNR and CDR2 FQNEAQ (reference sequence). V lost 3 bases, J lost 7 bases, and 1 base stayed unmatched. DNA for the CDR3: TGTGCCAGCAGCTTGGGACAGAATACGCAGTATTTT. Translated, it gives CASSLGQNTQYF.